The present T cell receptor beta chain was sequenced within a study of T cells in Graves' hyperthyroidism and ophthalmopathy. There were TCR beta CDR3 regions amplified from RNA transcripts. During a first-round RT-PCR of the TCR CDR3, the HTBI primer set was used. TCRdb recomputed calls from the multiplex PCR reads with MiXCR, one row per CDR3 protein. The sample includes 300,000 to 400,000 distinct CDR3 sequences, roughly 21% of them seen just once. V lost 3 bases, J lost 6 bases, and 8 bases stayed unmatched. The germline V gene encodes CDR1 SGHRS and CDR2 YFSETQ. The CDR3 runs 16 residues. This clonotype was seen more than once but under ten times.

The chain couples TRBV5-1 to TRBJ2-1, with TRBD2 identical over 11 bases. The TCR sequence derives from a woman aged 50 to 60 with Graves' hyperthyroidism. Material for sequencing was blood. The CDR3 DNA reads TGCGCCAGCAGCTGGGGGACTAGCGGAATGGGCAATGAGCAGTTCTTC. Its protein product is CASSWGTSGMGNEQFF. The full variable domain, completed using reference TRBV5-1 and TRBJ2-1, is KAGVTQTPRYLIKTRGQQVTLSCSPISGHRSVSWYQQTPGQGLQFLFEYFSETQRNKGNFPGRFSGRQFSNSRSEMNVSTLELGDSALYLCASSWGTSGMGNEQFFGPGTRLTVL.